The clone carrying this T cell receptor (beta chain) was observed a handful of times. The antigen is not known. Since all of the isolated RNA was reverse transcribed, expressed TCRB transcripts were what got sequenced. Produced via immunoSEQ multiplex PCR; TCRdb's table is partial and in-frame only. The sample holds hundreds of thousands of clones, over 10% seen once. V gave up 5 bases and J gave up 5 bases, with 17 bases separating them. This CDR3 spans 15 amino acids. Germline V gene sequence: CDR1 LGHNT, CDR2 FRNRAP. This entry belongs to a study of beta chain features in type 1 diabetes. Broader study findings: In the patient group, naive, central memory and Treg TCRB repertoires seemed more alike than in the healthy donor group. TCRB CDR3s were moderately but significantly shorter in Type 1 diabetes patients in all four CD4+ subsets.

Sequenced sample: naive CD4+ T cells from blood. The chain has TRBV12-5 and TRBJ2-3; D is possibly TRBD2 (5 bases). This receptor was obtained from a man aged 18 to 35 with type 1 diabetes. CDR3 coding DNA: TGTGCTAGTGGTCCGGGGATTCGATTGGGAGATACGCAGTATTTT. It yields the protein CASGPGIRLGDTQYF. Complete variable domain (other parts from reference TRBV12-5 and TRBJ2-3): DARVTQTPRHKVTEMGQEVTMRCQPILGHNTVFWYRQTMMQGLELLAYFRNRAPLDDSGMPKDRFSAEMPDATLATLKIQPSEPRDSAVYFCASGPGIRLGDTQYFGPGTRLTVL.